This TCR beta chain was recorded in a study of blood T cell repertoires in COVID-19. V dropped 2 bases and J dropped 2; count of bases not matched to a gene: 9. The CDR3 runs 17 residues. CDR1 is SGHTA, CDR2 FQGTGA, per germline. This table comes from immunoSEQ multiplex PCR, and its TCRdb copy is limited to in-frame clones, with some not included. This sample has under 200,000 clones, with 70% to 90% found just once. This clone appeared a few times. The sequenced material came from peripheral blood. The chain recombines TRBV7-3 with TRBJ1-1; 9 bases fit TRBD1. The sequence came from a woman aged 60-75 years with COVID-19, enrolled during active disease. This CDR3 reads CASSLYGVGQGNTEAFF. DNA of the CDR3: TGTGCCAGCAGCTTATACGGTGTGGGACAGGGAAACACTGAAGCTTTCTTT.